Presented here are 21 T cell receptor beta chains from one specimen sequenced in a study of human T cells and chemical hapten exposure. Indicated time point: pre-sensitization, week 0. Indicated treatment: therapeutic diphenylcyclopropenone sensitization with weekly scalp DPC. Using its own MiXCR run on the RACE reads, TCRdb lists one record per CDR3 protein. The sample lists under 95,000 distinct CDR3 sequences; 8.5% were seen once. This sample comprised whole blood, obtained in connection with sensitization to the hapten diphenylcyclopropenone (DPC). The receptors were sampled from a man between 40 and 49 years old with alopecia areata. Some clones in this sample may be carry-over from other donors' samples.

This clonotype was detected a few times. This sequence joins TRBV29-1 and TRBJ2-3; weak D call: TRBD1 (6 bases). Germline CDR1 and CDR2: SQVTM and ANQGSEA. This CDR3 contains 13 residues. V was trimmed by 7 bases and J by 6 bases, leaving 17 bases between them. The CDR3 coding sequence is TGCAGCGCGAAAGGACAGCTTCGGGATACGCAGTATTTT. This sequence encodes CSAKGQLRDTQYF.

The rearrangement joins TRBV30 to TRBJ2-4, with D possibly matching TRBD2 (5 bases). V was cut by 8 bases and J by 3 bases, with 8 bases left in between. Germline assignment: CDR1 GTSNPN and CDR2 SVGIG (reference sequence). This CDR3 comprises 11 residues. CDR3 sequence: CARRDKNIQYF. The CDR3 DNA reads TGTGCCCGCCGGGACAAAAACATTCAGTACTTC. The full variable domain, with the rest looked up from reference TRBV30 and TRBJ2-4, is SQTIHQWPATLVQPVGSPLSLECTVEGTSNPNLYWYRQAAGRGLQLLFYSVGIGQISSEVPQNLSASRPQDRQFILSSKKLLLSDSGFYLCARRDKNIQYFGAGTRLSVL.

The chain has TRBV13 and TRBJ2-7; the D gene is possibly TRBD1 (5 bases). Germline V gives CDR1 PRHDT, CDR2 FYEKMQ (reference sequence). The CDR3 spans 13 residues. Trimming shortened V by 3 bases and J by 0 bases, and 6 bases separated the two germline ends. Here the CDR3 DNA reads TGTGCCAGCAGCTTCGGACACTCCTACGAGCAGTACTTC. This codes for CASSFGHSYEQYF.

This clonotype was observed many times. The CDR3 loop is CASSQGPVPPETQYF. The DNA of the CDR3 is TGCGCCAGCAGCCAAGGGCCGGTACCCCCAGAGACCCAGTACTTC. The chain links TRBV4-3 to TRBJ2-5; unclear D gene. V was cut by 1 base and J by 4 bases, with 13 bases left in between. Germline V lookup: CDR1 LGHNA, CDR2 YSLEER. CDR3 length: 15 amino acids.

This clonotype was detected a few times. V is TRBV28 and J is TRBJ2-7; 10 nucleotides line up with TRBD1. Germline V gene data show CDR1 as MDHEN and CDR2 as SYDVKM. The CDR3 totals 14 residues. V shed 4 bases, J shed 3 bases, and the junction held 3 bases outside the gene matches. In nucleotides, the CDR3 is TGTGCCAGCAGTTCCGGACAGGGGGACTACGAGCAGTACTTC. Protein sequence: CASSSGQGDYEQYF.

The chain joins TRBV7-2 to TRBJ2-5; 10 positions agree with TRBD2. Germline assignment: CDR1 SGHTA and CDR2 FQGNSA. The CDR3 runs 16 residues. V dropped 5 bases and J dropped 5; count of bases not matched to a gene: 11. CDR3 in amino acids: CASSTSGRAILETQYF. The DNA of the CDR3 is TGTGCCAGCAGCACCAGCGGGAGGGCAATTTTGGAGACCCAGTACTTC.

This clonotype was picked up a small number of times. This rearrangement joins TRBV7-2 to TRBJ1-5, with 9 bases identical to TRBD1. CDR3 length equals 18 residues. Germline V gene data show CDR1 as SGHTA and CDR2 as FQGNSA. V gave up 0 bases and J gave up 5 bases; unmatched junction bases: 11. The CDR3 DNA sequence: TGTGCCAGCAGCTTAGCTTTGGGGGCGTGGACAGGGGATCAGCCCCAGCATTTT. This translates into CASSLALGAWTGDQPQHF.

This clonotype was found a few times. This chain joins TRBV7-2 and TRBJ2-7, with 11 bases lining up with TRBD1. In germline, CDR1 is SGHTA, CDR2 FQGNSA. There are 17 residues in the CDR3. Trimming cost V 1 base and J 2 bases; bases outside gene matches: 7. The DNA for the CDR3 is TGTGCCAGCAGCTTAGGTCCCACGGGACAGGGGGCCTACGAGCAGTACGTC. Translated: CASSLGPTGQGAYEQYV.

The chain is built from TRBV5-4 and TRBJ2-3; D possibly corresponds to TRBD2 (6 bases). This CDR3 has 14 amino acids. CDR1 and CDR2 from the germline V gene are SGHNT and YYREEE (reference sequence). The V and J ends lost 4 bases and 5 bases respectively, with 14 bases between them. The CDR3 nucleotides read TGTGCCAGCAGCGGTGGAGGGAATGTAGATACGCAGTATTTT. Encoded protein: CASSGGGNVDTQYF.

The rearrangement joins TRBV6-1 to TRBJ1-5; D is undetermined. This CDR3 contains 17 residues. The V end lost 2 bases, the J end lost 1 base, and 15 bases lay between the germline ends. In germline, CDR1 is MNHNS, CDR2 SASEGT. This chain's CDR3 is CASSESLWADSNQPQHF. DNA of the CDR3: TGTGCCAGCAGTGAAAGCCTGTGGGCAGACAGCAATCAGCCCCAGCATTTT.

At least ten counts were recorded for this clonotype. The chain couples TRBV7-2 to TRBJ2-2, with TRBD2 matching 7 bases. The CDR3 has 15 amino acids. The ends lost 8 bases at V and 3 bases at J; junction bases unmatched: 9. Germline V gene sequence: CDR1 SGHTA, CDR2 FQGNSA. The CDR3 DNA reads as TGTGCCAGCTCGTGGGTGGCGGGAGACACCGGGGAGCTGTTTTTT. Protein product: CASSWVAGDTGELFF.

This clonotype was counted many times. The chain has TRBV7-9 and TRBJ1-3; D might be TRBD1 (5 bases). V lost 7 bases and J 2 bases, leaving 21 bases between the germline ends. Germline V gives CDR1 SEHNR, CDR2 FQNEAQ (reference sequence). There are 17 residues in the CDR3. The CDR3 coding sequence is TGTGCCAGCACCCCGAGGGACGGACGAGTGGCTGGAAACACCATATATTTT. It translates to CASTPRDGRVAGNTIYF.

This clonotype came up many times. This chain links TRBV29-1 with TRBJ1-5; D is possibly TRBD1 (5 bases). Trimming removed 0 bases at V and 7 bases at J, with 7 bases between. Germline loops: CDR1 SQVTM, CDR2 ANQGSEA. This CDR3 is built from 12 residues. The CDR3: CSVEERGQPQHF. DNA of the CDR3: TGCAGCGTTGAAGAACGGGGGCAGCCCCAGCATTTT.

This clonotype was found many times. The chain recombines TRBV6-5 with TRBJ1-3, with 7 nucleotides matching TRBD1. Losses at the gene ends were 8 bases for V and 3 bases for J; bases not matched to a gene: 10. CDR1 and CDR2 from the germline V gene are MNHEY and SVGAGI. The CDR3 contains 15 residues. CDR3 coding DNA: TGTGCCAGCCTCTCGGGGGCAGGGGGTGGAAACACCATATATTTT. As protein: CASLSGAGGGNTIYF.

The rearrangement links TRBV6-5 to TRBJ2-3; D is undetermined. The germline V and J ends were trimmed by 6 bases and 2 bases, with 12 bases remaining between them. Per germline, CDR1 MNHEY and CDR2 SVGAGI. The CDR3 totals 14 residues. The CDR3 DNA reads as TGTGCCAGCAGCCGGGTCCTATACACAGATACGCAGTATTTT. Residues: CASSRVLYTDTQYF.

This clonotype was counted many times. CDR3 residues: CASSLYSLPDRYGYTF. As DNA, the CDR3 is TGTGCCAGCAGCTTATACTCCTTGCCCGACAGATATGGCTACACCTTC. The chain combines TRBV7-2 with TRBJ1-2, with a tentative D call TRBD1 (5 bases). CDR1 SGHTA and CDR2 FQGNSA come from the germline V gene. There are 16 residues in the CDR3. V was cut by 2 bases and J by 5 bases, with 18 bases left in between.

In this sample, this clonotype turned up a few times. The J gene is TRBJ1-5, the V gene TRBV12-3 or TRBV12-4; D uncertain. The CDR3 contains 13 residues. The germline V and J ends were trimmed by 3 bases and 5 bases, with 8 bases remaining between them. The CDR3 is CASSLQSDQPQHF. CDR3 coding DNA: TGTGCCAGCAGTTTGCAGAGCGATCAGCCCCAGCATTTT.

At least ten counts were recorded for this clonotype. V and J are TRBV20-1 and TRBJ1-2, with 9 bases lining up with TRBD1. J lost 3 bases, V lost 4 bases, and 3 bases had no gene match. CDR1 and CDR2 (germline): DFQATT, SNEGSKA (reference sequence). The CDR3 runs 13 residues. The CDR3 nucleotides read TGCAGTGCTAATGGGGACAGGGACTATGGCTACACCTTC. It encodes CSANGDRDYGYTF.

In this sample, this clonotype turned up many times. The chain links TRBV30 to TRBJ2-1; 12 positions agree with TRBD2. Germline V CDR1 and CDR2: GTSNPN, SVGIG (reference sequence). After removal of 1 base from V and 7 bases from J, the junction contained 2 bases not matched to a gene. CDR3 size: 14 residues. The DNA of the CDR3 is TGTGCCTGGAGTGGACTAGCGGGAGTGAATGAGCAGTTCTTC. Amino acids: CAWSGLAGVNEQFF.

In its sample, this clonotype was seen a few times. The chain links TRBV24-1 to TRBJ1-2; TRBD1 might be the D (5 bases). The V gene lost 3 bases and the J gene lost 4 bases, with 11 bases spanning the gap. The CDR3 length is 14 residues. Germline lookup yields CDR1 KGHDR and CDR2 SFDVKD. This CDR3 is CATSDPGMGYGYTF. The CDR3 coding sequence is TGTGCCACCAGTGATCCAGGGATGGGCTATGGCTACACCTTC.

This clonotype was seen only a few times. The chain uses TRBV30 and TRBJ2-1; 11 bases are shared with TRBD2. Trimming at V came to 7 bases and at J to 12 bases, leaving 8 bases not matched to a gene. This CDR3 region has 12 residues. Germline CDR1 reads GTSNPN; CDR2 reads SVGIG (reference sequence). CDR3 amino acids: CAYLAGGSGQFF. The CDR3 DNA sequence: TGTGCCTACCTAGCGGGAGGATCAGGGCAGTTCTTC. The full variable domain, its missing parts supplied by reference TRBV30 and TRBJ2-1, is SQTIHQWPATLVQPVGSPLSLECTVEGTSNPNLYWYRQAAGRGLQLLFYSVGIGQISSEVPQNLSASRPQDRQFILSSKKLLLSDSGFYLCAYLAGGSGQFFGPGTRLTVL.